This T cell receptor (beta chain) stems from a study of blood T cell repertoires in COVID-19. Sequencing was performed with immunoSEQ multiplex PCR; in TCRdb, only in-frame clones are kept and a portion is missing. The sample lists fewer than 350,000 clones, around 90% occurring once. V dropped 0 bases and J dropped 5; count of bases not matched to a gene: 2. The CDR3 covers 16 residues. CDR1 and CDR2 from the germline V gene are SGHRS and YFSETQ. This clone is a singleton in its sample. Sequenced material: PBMCs or T cells enriched from blood (not recorded which). This TCR derives from a woman aged 40 to 49 with acute COVID-19. The rearrangement links TRBV5-1 to TRBJ2-1, with 13 bases matching TRBD2. CDR3 in amino acids: CASSLAGTSGDNEQFF. CDR3 bases: TGCGCCAGCAGCTTGGCCGGGACTAGCGGGGACAATGAGCAGTTCTTC.